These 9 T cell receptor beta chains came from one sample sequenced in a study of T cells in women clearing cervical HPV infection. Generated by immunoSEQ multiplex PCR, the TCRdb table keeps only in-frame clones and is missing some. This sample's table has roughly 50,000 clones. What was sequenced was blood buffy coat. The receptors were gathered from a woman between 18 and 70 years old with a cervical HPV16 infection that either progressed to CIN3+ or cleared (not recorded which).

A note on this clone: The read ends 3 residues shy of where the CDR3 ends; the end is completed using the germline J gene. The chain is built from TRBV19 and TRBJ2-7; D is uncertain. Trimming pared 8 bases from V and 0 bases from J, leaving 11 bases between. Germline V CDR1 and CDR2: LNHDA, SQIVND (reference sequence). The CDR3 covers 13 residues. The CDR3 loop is CASALQVSYEQYF. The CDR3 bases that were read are TGTGCCAGTGCCCTCCAGGTCTCCTACGAG.

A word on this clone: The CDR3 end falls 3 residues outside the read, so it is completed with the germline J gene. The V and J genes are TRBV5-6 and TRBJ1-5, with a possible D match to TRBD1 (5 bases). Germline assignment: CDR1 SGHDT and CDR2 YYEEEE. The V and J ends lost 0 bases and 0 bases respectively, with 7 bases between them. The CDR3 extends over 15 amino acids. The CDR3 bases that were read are TGTGCCAGCAGCTTGGGACAGTATAGCAATCAGCCC. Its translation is CASSLGQYSNQP. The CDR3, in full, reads CASSLGQYSNQPQHF.

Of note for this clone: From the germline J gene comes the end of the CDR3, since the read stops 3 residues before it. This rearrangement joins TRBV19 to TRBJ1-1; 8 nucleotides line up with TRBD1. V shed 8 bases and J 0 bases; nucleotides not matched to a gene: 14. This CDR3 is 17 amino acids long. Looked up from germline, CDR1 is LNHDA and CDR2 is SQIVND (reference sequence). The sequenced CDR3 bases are TGTGCCAGTGGTACTCGGGGACAGGATAAAATGAACACTGAA. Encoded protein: CASGTRGQDKMNTE. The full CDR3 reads CASGTRGQDKMNTEAFF.

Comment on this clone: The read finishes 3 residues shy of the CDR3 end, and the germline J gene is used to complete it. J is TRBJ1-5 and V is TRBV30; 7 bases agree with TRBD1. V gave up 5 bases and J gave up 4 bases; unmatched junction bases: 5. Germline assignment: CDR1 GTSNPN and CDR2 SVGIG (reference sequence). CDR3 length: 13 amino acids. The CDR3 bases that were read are TGTGCCTGGGGGGACAGTCGAAATCAGCCC. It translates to CAWGDSRNQP. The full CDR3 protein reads CAWGDSRNQPQHF.

The CDR3 loop reads CSATLRLPSTDTQYF. The DNA read from the CDR3 is TGCAGTGCTACATTACGACTGCCTAGCACAGATACG. This chain uses TRBV20-1 with TRBJ2-3, with D unclear. The DNA ends 3 residues before the CDR3 does, and the rest of the CDR3 is filled in from the germline J gene. CDR1 is DFQATT and CDR2 is SNEGSKA in the germline V gene (reference sequence). The V and J ends lost 4 bases and 0 bases respectively, with 14 bases between them. CDR3 length: 15 amino acids.

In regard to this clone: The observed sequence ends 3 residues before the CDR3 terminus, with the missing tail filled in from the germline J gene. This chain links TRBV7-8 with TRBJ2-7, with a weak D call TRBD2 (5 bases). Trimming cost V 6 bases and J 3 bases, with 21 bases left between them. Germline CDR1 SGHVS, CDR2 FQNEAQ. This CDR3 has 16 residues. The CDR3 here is CASRSTGLLDDYEQYF. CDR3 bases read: TGTGCCAGCAGAAGTACCGGGCTACTAGACGACTACGAG.

CDR3 DNA (partial): TGCGCCAGCAGTCAATCTTATGGTACTAGCGAAGAGACG. Translated: CASSQSYGTSEET. The whole CDR3 reads CASSQSYGTSEETQYF. J is TRBJ2-3 and V is TRBV23-1, with 7 bases identical to TRBD2. The sequenced fragment ends 3 residues before the CDR3 boundary, so the rest is inferred from the germline J gene. TRBV23-1 is filed as an ORF, its function uncertain. The CDR3 has 16 residues.

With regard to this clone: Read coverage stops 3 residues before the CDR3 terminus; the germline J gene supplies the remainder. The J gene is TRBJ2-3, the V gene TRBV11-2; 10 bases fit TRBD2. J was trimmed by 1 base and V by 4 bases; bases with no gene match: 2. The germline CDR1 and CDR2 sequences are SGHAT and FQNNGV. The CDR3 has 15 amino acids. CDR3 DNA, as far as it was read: TGTGCCAGCAGCTCCGGACTAGCGGGCACAGATACG. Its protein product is CASSSGLAGTDT. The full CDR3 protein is CASSSGLAGTDTQYF.

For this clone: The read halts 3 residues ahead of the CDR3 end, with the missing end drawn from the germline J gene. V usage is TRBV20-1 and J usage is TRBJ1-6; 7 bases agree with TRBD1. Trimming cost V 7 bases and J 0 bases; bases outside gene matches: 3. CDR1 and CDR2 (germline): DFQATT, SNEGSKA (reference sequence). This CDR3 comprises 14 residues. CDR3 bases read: TGCAGTGGGGGACAGAGCTCCTATAATTCACCC. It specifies CSGGQSSYNSP. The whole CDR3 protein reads CSGGQSSYNSPLHF.